A selection of T cell receptor beta chains follows, all from one sample in a study of CD8+CD57+ T cells in acquired aplastic anemia. Via MiXCR, TCRdb re-called the reads, giving one row per CDR3 protein. The sample shows hundreds of thousands of distinct CDR3 sequences, 55% to 70% of them seen only once. What was sequenced was sorted CD4+, CD8+, or CD8+CD57+ T cells (not recorded which) from PBMCs. These receptors all come from a human donor in good health, serving as a control. Each CDR3 is given with its conserved first and last residue. The D gene is left open where the match is weak. Clone size, where shown, is once, few, many, or a class for clones that have expanded.

>-|-|TRBV2|TRBJ2-5
CASRGQYF
TGTGCCAGCAGGGGACAGTACTTC
>-|-|TRBV19|TRBJ2-5
CAAGTRETQYF
TGTGCAGCAGGGACGAGAGAGACCCAGTACTTC
>-|TRBD2|TRBV19|TRBJ2-1
CASSIGRSGRANEQFF
TGTGCCAGTAGTATAGGGAGGAGCGGGAGGGCGAATGAGCAGTTCTTC
>-|-|TRBV9|TRBJ1-2
CASSVEYGDSGYTF
TGTGCCAGCAGCGTAGAGTACGGGGACTCCGGCTACACCTTC
>-|-|TRBV19|TRBJ1-5
CASGREWTQTSQQPQHF
TGTGCCAGTGGTAGGGAGTGGACCCAAACGAGCCAACAGCCCCAGCATTTT
>many|-|TRBV11-3|TRBJ2-3
CASSLTGAHTQYF
TGTGCCAGCAGCTTAACCGGGGCACATACGCAGTATTTT
>-|-|TRBV7-2|TRBJ1-1
CASSPPGKNTEAFF
TGTGCCAGCTCCCCGCCGGGTAAAAACACTGAAGCTTTCTTT
>-|-|TRBV12-3/TRBV12-4|TRBJ2-5
CASTLAGETQYF
TGTGCCAGCACCCTTGCGGGGGAGACCCAGTACTTC
>-|-|TRBV2|TRBJ1-5
CASSSRVTNQPQHF
TGTGCCAGCTCCTCCCGGGTTACCAATCAGCCCCAGCATTTT
>-|TRBD2|TRBV7-2|TRBJ2-3
CASSPRRGWPTETQYF
TGTGCCAGCAGCCCAAGGCGGGGGTGGCCCACAGAAACGCAGTATTTT
>once|-|TRBV9|TRBJ2-1
CASSQDPASGPQFF
TGCGCCAGCAGCCAGGACCCCGCTTCGGGTCCGCAGTTCTTC
>-|-|TRBV6-5|TRBJ1-5
CASSSGGVQPQHF
TGTGCCAGCAGTTCGGGCGGGGTCCAGCCCCAGCATTTT
>many|-|TRBV27|TRBJ1-2
CASSFRQEANGYTF
TGTGCCAGCAGTTTTCGGCAGGAGGCGAATGGCTACACCTTC
>-|-|TRBV20-1|TRBJ1-6
CSARDRHENSPLHF
TGCAGTGCTAGAGATCGGCACGAAAATTCACCCCTCCACTTT
>-|-|TRBV2|TRBJ2-6
CASSEEGVADNVLFF
TGTGCCAGCAGTGAAGAGGGGGTGGCGGACAATGTGCTGTTTTTC
>many|-|TRBV6-2/TRBV6-3|TRBJ2-7
CATNRDPAYEQYF
TGTGCCACCAATCGGGACCCGGCCTACGAGCAGTACTTC
>-|TRBD2|TRBV10-2|TRBJ2-1
CGSSEIGREEQFF
TGCGGCAGCAGTGAAATCGGGAGGGAGGAGCAGTTCTTC